One and the same sample provided the 18 T cell receptor beta chains below, sequenced in a study of T cell changes during pregnancy in multiple sclerosis. Profiling relied on immunoSEQ multiplex PCR, and the TCRdb table lists in-frame clones only, not all of them. Of approximately 44,000 clones in the sample, roughly nine tenths were seen once. The material was CD4+ T cells from peripheral blood mononuclear cells, obtained before pregnancy. These TCRs come from a female donor with multiple sclerosis, enrolled in a pregnancy study.

The CDR3 is CASKVSGWGPQDGNYEQYF. DNA for the CDR3: TGTGCCAGCAAAGTGAGCGGTTGGGGGCCGCAAGACGGAAACTACGAGCAGTACTTC. The chain couples TRBV27 to TRBJ2-7, with D tentatively TRBD1 (6 bases). The CDR3 consists of 19 residues. CDR1 and CDR2 from the germline V gene are MNHEY and SMNVEV (reference sequence). With 7 bases removed from V and 3 bases from J, the gap between germline ends came to 31 bases.

CDR3 nucleotides: TGTGCCAGCAGCAAGTTCGGGGGGGCGGGCGAAAAACTGTTTTTT. Translation gives CASSKFGGAGEKLFF. The rearrangement joins TRBV21-1 to TRBJ1-4. TRBV21-1 is a recognized pseudogene. This CDR3 has 15 amino acids.

V usage is TRBV18 and J usage is TRBJ2-5; TRBD1 aligns across 9 bases. The germline V gene encodes CDR1 KGHSH and CDR2 LQKENI. The CDR3 runs 13 residues. Unmatched junction bases numbered 0, after V lost 2 bases and J lost 5 bases. The CDR3 is CASSPGQGETQYF. The CDR3 DNA is TGTGCCAGCTCACCAGGACAGGGGGAGACCCAGTACTTC.

The rearrangement uses TRBV29-1 and TRBJ2-3; 14 nucleotides agree with TRBD2. Germline trimming cut 6 bases from V and 5 bases from J; bases unmatched to any gene: 13. This CDR3 is built from 17 residues. Germline CDR1 SQVTM, CDR2 ANQGSEA. The DNA for the CDR3 is TGCAGCGTCACCCGCGGGACTAGCGGGGGCCGTTTAGATACGCAGTATTTT. It specifies CSVTRGTSGGRLDTQYF.

The genes are TRBV19 and TRBJ1-4; D is unclear. In germline, CDR1 is LNHDA, CDR2 SQIVND (reference sequence). CDR3 size: 14 residues. V was pared by 6 bases and J by 0 bases, with 8 bases between. CDR3 loop: CASRATATNEKLFF. As DNA, the CDR3 is TGTGCCAGTAGAGCAACAGCAACTAATGAAAAACTGTTTTTT.

The chain employs TRBV6-6 and TRBJ2-1; D might be TRBD2 (5 bases). The CDR3 totals 13 residues. Germline V gene lookup returns CDR1 MNHNY and CDR2 SVGAGI (reference sequence). The V end lost 1 base, the J end lost 5 bases, and 6 bases lay between the germline ends. DNA for the CDR3: TGTGCCAGCAGTTACTGGGAGAACAATGAGCAGTTCTTC. Amino acid sequence: CASSYWENNEQFF.

This sequence joins TRBV14 and TRBJ2-5; 7 bases are shared with TRBD1. From germline, CDR1 is SGHDN and CDR2 FVKESK. The J segment lost 3 bases and the V segment lost 3 bases, leaving 1 base of the junction unmatched. This CDR3 comprises 13 residues. The CDR3 bases are TGTGCCAGCAGCCAGGGACAGAAAGAGACCCAGTACTTC. This encodes CASSQGQKETQYF.

This clone was recorded only once. The V gene is TRBV7-2, the J gene TRBJ2-5; TRBD1 matches 9 bases. The CDR3 runs to 15 residues. Germline loops: CDR1 SGHTA, CDR2 FQGNSA. V trimming: 4 bases; J trimming: 5 bases; junction bases outside the gene matches: 8. In nucleotides, the CDR3 is TGTGCCAGCAGCTCGGACAGGGGTTTTTTTGAGACCCAGTACTTC. Translating it yields CASSSDRGFFETQYF.

CDR3 loop: CASSLSGGREEQFF. DNA of the CDR3: TGTGCCAGCAGCCTTAGCGGGGGGCGCGAAGAGCAGTTCTTC. The V and J genes are TRBV7-2 and TRBJ2-1, with TRBD2 matching over 10 bases. The CDR3 contains 14 residues. V lost 5 bases to trimming and J lost 10 bases; unmatched junction nucleotides: 8. Germline CDR1 and CDR2: SGHTA and FQGNSA.

J is TRBJ1-5 and V is TRBV6-6; 7 bases align to TRBD1. The CDR3 runs 14 residues. CDR1 and CDR2 (germline): MNHNY, SVGAGI (reference sequence). J lost 6 bases, V lost 7 bases, and 9 bases had no gene match. The CDR3 here is CASNVQGSGQPQHF. CDR3 in DNA: TGTGCCAGCAACGTACAGGGGAGCGGTCAGCCCCAGCATTTT.

This chain links TRBV5-8 with TRBJ1-1, with D possibly matching TRBD1 (6 bases). Germline V gene data show CDR1 as SGHTS and CDR2 as YDEGEE. This CDR3 region has 14 residues. V lost 2 bases, J lost 6 bases, and 14 bases lay in between. The CDR3 DNA reads TGTGCCAGCAGCTTACAGGGTTTTGGGGCTGAAGCTTTCTTT. This encodes CASSLQGFGAEAFF.

CDR3 DNA: TGTGCCAGCTACCCCCGGGACAATGCATACGAGCAGTACTTC. This gives the protein CASYPRDNAYEQYF. The chain is built from TRBV6-6 and TRBJ2-7; D perhaps matches TRBD1 (6 bases). In germline, CDR1 is MNHNY, CDR2 SVGAGI (reference sequence). Trimming removed 8 bases at V and 4 bases at J, with 18 bases between. The CDR3 loop spans 14 amino acids.

There are a few counts of this clone. The rearrangement joins TRBV30 to TRBJ1-4; D may be TRBD1 (6 bases). Between the trimmed V and J ends, which lost 5 bases and 5 bases, there was a span of 9 bases. The germline V gene encodes CDR1 GTSNPN and CDR2 SVGIG (reference sequence). The CDR3 has 12 amino acids. The CDR3 DNA is TGTGCCTGGGACAGGACCAATGAAAAACTGTTTTTT. Amino acids: CAWDRTNEKLFF.

The chain couples TRBV20-1 to TRBJ2-5; D is undetermined. Looked up from germline, CDR1 is DFQATT and CDR2 is SNEGSKA (reference sequence). With 6 bases removed from V and 4 bases from J, the gap between germline ends came to 9 bases. CDR3 length: 11 residues. The CDR3 region is CSAAIGETQYF. The CDR3 nucleotides read TGCAGTGCAGCCATTGGAGAGACCCAGTACTTC.

This clone was seen a single time. The chain carries TRBV9 and TRBJ1-2, with 7 nucleotides matching TRBD1. CDR1 is SGDLS, CDR2 YYNGEE, per germline. The V segment lost 4 bases and the J segment 4 bases; nucleotides outside the gene matches: 16. This CDR3 has 17 amino acids. The CDR3 spells CASSSRVGGALSYGYTF. Written as DNA, the CDR3 is TGTGCCAGCAGCTCCAGGGTAGGGGGCGCGTTATCCTATGGCTACACCTTC.

This clone occurred once. This chain connects TRBV6-1 to TRBJ2-5; tentative D call: TRBD1 (5 bases). The V end was cut by 10 bases, the J end by 2 bases, with 14 bases between. In germline, CDR1 is MNHNS, CDR2 SASEGT. CDR3 length: 13 amino acids. The CDR3: CATGPGEQETQYF. The CDR3 coding sequence is TGTGCCACAGGGCCCGGTGAACAAGAGACCCAGTACTTC.

This chain uses TRBV15 with TRBJ1-1; D gene uncertain. Trimming removed 1 base from V and 2 bases from J, with 5 bases in between. The germline CDR1 and CDR2 sequences are LNHNV and YYDKDF (reference sequence). CDR3 length equals 13 residues. Here the CDR3 reads CATSRVLNTEAFF. In DNA, the CDR3 is TGTGCCACCAGCAGAGTTTTAAACACTGAAGCTTTCTTT.

The chain carries TRBV30 and TRBJ1-5, with D perhaps matching TRBD1 (6 bases). Germline CDR1 GTSNPN, CDR2 SVGIG (reference sequence). The CDR3 spans 16 residues. Trimming took off 2 bases at V and 4 bases at J, with 18 bases between the two ends. CDR3 residues: CAWSTGGSLFNQPQHF. The CDR3, as DNA: TGTGCCTGGAGTACTGGGGGCTCTCTTTTTAATCAGCCCCAGCATTTT. Complete variable domain (other parts from reference TRBV30 and TRBJ1-5): SQTIHQWPATLVQPVGSPLSLECTVEGTSNPNLYWYRQAAGRGLQLLFYSVGIGQISSEVPQNLSASRPQDRQFILSSKKLLLSDSGFYLCAWSTGGSLFNQPQHFGDGTRLSIL.